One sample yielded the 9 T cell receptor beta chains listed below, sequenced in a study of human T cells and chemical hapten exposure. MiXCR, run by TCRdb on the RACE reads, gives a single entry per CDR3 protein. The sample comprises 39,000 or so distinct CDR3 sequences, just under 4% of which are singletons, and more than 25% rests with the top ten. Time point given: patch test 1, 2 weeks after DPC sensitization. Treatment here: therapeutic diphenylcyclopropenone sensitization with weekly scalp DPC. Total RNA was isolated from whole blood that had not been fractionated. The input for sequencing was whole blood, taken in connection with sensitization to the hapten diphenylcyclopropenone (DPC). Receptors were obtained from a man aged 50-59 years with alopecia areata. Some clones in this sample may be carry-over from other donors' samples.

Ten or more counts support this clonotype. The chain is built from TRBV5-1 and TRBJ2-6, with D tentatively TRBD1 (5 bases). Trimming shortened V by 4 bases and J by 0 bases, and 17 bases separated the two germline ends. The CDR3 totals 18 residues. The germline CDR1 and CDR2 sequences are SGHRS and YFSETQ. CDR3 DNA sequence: TGCGCCAGCAGCGCTTATGGGGCTACAGACTCTGGGGCCAACGTCCTGACTTTC. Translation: CASSAYGATDSGANVLTF.

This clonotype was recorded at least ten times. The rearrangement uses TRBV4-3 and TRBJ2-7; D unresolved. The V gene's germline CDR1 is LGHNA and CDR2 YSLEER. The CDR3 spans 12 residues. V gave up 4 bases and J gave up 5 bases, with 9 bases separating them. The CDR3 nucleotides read TGCGCCAGCAGCCGGGCGCCAGACGAGCAGTACTTC. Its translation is CASSRAPDEQYF.

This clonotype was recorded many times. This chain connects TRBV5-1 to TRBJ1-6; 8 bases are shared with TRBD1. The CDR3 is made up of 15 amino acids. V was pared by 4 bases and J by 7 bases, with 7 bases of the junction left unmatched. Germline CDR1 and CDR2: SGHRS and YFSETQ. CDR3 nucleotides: TGCGCCAGCAGCCCCCCGGGACAGGCCAATTCACCCCTCCACTTT. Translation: CASSPPGQANSPLHF.

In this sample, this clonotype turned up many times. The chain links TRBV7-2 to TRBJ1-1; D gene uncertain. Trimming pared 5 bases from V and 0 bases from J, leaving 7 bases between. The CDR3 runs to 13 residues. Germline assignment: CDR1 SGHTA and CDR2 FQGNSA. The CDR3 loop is CASSVRMNTEAFF. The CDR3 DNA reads TGTGCCAGCAGCGTTCGCATGAACACTGAAGCTTTCTTT.

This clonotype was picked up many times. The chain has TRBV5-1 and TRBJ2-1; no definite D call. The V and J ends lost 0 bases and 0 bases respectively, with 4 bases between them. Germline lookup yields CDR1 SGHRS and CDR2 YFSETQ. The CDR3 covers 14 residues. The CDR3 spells CASSLGGSYNEQFF. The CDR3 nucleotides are TGCGCCAGCAGCTTGGGTGGCTCCTACAATGAGCAGTTCTTC.

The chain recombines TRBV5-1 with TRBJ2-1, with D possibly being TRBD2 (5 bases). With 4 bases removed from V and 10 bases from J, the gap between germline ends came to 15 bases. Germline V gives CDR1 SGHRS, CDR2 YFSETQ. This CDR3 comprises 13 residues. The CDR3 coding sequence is TGCGCCAGCAGCATAACGGGGTACCGGGAGCAGTTCTTC. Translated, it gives CASSITGYREQFF. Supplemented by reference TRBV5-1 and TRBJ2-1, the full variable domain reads KAGVTQTPRYLIKTRGQQVTLSCSPISGHRSVSWYQQTPGQGLQFLFEYFSETQRNKGNFPGRFSGRQFSNSRSEMNVSTLELGDSALYLCASSITGYREQFFGPGTRLTVL.

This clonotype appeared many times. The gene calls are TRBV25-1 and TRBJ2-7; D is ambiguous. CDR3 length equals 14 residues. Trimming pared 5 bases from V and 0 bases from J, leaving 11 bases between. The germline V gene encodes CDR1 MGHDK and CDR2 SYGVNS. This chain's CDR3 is CASSRSVGSYEQYF. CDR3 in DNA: TGTGCCAGCAGTCGCAGCGTTGGCTCCTACGAGCAGTACTTC.

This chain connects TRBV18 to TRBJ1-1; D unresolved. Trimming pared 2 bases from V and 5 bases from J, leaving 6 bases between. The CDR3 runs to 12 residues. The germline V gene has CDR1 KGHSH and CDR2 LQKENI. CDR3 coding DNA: TGTGCCAGCTCACCAGTCTCAACTGAAGCTTTCTTT. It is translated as CASSPVSTEAFF.

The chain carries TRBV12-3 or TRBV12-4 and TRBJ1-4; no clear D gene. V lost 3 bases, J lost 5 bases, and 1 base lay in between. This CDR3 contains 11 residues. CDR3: CASSFNEKLFF. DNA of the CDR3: TGTGCCAGCAGTTTCAATGAAAAACTGTTTTTT.